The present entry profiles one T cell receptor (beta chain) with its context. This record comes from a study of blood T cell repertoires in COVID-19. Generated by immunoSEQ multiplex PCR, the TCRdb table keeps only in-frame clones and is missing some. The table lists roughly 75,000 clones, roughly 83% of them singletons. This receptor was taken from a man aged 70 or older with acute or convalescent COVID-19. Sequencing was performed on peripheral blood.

In DNA form, the CDR3 reads TGTGCCAGCCTCCCAGGGGGACAGCGGTATGGCTACACCTTC. It is translated as CASLPGGQRYGYTF. J is TRBJ1-2 and V is TRBV28; the match to TRBD1 covers 7 bases. This CDR3 comprises 14 residues. CDR1 and CDR2 (germline): MDHEN, SYDVKM. V trimming: 8 bases; J trimming: 5 bases; junction bases outside the gene matches: 11.